Following are 5 T cell receptor beta chains from one sample sequenced in a study of blood T cell repertoires in COVID-19. The assay was immunoSEQ multiplex PCR, and TCRdb's table has in-frame clones only and misses some. The table records 80,000 to 100,000 clones, 75% to 90% of them present only once. Sequencing used peripheral blood. The receptors were sampled from a woman aged 80 or older with active or convalescent COVID-19.

This clone was counted once. J is TRBJ2-7 and V is TRBV3-1 (or the pseudogene TRBV3-2); TRBD1 agrees at 8 bases. The CDR3 extends over 16 amino acids. Trimming removed 0 bases from V and 4 bases from J; junction bases left unmatched: 8. CDR1 and CDR2 from the germline V gene are LGHDT and YNNKEL (reference sequence). CDR3 coding DNA: TGTGCCAGCAGCCAAGATATGGGACAGGCCGGATACGAGCAGTACTTC. It is translated as CASSQDMGQAGYEQYF.

The chain couples TRBV2 to TRBJ1-3; weak D call: TRBD1 (6 bases). The V gene's germline CDR1 is SNHLY and CDR2 FYNNEI. This CDR3 spans 14 amino acids. The V end lost 3 bases, the J end lost 6 bases, and 12 bases lay between the germline ends. The CDR3 coding sequence is TGTGCCAGCAGTGAGGGGGCCTCCGAAAACACCATATATTTT. Amino acids: CASSEGASENTIYF. Complete variable domain (other parts from reference TRBV2 and TRBJ1-3): EPEVTQTPSHQVTQMGQEVILRCVPISNHLYFYWYRQILGQKVEFLVSFYNNEISEKSEIFDDQFSVERPDGSNFTLKIRSTKLEDSAMYFCASSEGASENTIYFGEGSWLTVV.

The genes are TRBV19 and TRBJ1-1, with D hard to call. CDR3 length equals 14 residues. V was trimmed by 6 bases and J by 1 base, leaving 12 bases between them. Germline V gene data show CDR1 as LNHDA and CDR2 as SQIVND (reference sequence). The CDR3 region has the DNA TGTGCCAGTAGAGTCACGGGGAGGAACACTGAAGCTTTCTTT. It yields the protein CASRVTGRNTEAFF.

This chain connects TRBV20-1 to TRBJ2-2; 7 bases fit TRBD2. The CDR3 runs to 14 residues. Looked up from germline, CDR1 is DFQATT and CDR2 is SNEGSKA (reference sequence). With V trimmed by 3 bases and J by 4 bases, 5 bases remained unmatched. The CDR3 region has the DNA TGCAGTGCTAGTCGACTAGCCGGCACCGGGGAGCTGTTTTTT. Protein: CSASRLAGTGELFF.

This sequence joins TRBV29-1 and TRBJ2-7; D perhaps matches TRBD1 (6 bases). The V gene lost 6 bases and the J gene lost 5 bases, with 17 bases spanning the gap. CDR3 size: 13 residues. Germline lookup yields CDR1 SQVTM and CDR2 ANQGSEA. CDR3 loop: CSVTGHQRNEQYF. The CDR3 DNA reads as TGCAGCGTCACGGGACACCAGCGGAACGAGCAGTACTTC.